The clone carrying this TCR beta chain was seen many times. Its antigen is undetermined. The data were obtained in a study of identical twins. Findings of the study overall: Rather than following the same donors, the conclusions depended on cross-sectional statistical analysis. Out-of-frame beta chain sequences displayed weaker excess sharing between twins. Reduced insertions were recorded for abundant cord blood beta clonotypes, with no such pattern in memory repertoires.

From the 5' RACE reads, TCRdb called clonotypes with MiXCR, one entry per CDR3 protein. The table shows 500,000 or so distinct CDR3 sequences, with 13% to 15% occurring only once. The V gene lost 2 bases and the J gene lost 4 bases, with 11 bases spanning the gap. This CDR3 contains 14 residues. The germline CDR1 and CDR2 sequences are SGHTA and FQGTGA. Among all donors, each was a healthy Caucasian. These data also featured in a second study, about yellow fever vaccine responses in identical twins.

This clonotype was obtained from a woman aged 18-30 years in good health. The rearrangement joins TRBV7-3 to TRBJ1-1; D perhaps matches TRBD1 (5 bases). The source material was CD4+ T cells sorted from blood. CDR3 loop: CASSLYRGTTEAFF. CDR3 sequence (DNA): TGTGCCAGCAGCTTATATAGGGGTACCACTGAAGCTTTCTTT. The entire variable domain, with the rest obtained from reference TRBV7-3 and TRBJ1-1, is as follows: GAGVSQTPSNKVTEKGKYVELRCDPISGHTALYWYRQSLGQGPEFLIYFQGTGAADDSGLPNDRFFAVRPEGSVSTLKIQRTERGDSAVYLCASSLYRGTTEAFFGQGTRLTVV.